The clone carrying this T cell receptor beta chain was counted a few times. Using its own MiXCR run on the RT-PCR reads, TCRdb lists one record per CDR3 protein. The sample includes hundreds of thousands of distinct CDR3 sequences, approximately 15% of them seen just once. Germline assignment: CDR1 ENHRY and CDR2 SYGVKD. CDR3 length equals 16 residues. The J segment lost 2 bases and the V segment lost 4 bases, leaving 8 bases of the junction unmatched. What was sequenced was memory CD4+ T cells from blood. This clonotype was obtained from a female donor in good health, serving as a healthy control. The chain combines TRBV10-3 with TRBJ1-3, with 7 positions matching TRBD1. The CDR3, as DNA: TGTGCCATCAGTGGACAGGGCATCGGGCCTGGAAACACCATATATTTT. This sequence encodes CAISGQGIGPGNTIYF.